One and the same sample provided the 24 T cell receptor beta chains below, sequenced in a study of T cell responses to AZD1222 COVID-19 vaccine listed by TCRdb under 2021. Library method: the immunoSEQ multiplex PCR assay. TCRdb provides this immuneACCESS table in a form limited to in-frame rearrangements. Some clones are lacking; in checked studies, under half of them reflect an unresolved V gene, and why the rest are absent is not known. The sample records 130,000 or so clones, 94% of which are singletons. The ten largest account for roughly 7% of the sample. The time point label, read with the paper, signifies: baseline before first vaccination. The sample was peripheral blood, taken on day 0 of AZD1222 vaccination. These receptor sequences come from an adult in good health.

The chain uses TRBV24-1 and TRBJ1-5; 8 nucleotides agree with TRBD1. From germline, CDR1 is KGHDR and CDR2 SFDVKD. The CDR3 spans 18 residues. Germline trimming cut 6 bases from V and 2 bases from J; bases unmatched to any gene: 14. CDR3 in DNA: TGTGCCACCAGTTTTCCCACCCACAGGGGGATAGGCAATCAGCCCCAGCATTTT. It yields the protein CATSFPTHRGIGNQPQHF.

This clone was counted a single time. The V and J genes are TRBV6-6 and TRBJ1-1; D not certain. The CDR3 has 11 amino acids. Trimming removed 6 bases at V and 4 bases at J, with 6 bases between. Germline V gene lookup returns CDR1 MNHNY and CDR2 SVGAGI (reference sequence). The CDR3 region has the DNA TGTGCCAGCAGATTCAGCACTGAAGCTTTCTTT. Amino acid sequence: CASRFSTEAFF.

The V gene is TRBV5-1, the J gene TRBJ2-1; D not resolved. Between the trimmed V and J ends, which lost 1 base and 5 bases, there was a span of 13 bases. Looked up from germline, CDR1 is SGHRS and CDR2 is YFSETQ. The CDR3 length is 15 residues. The CDR3 region is CASSLSPLGHNEQFF. Here the CDR3 DNA reads TGCGCCAGCAGCTTGAGTCCCCTGGGCCACAATGAGCAGTTCTTC.

The gene calls are TRBV7-9 and TRBJ2-1; either TRBD1 or TRBD2 may fit D (7 bases each). The ends were cut back, 6 bases at V and 8 bases at J, with 11 bases in the middle. This CDR3 contains 12 residues. Germline V CDR1 and CDR2: SEHNR, FQNEAQ (reference sequence). CDR3: CASRTGRDEQFF. The CDR3 DNA reads as TGTGCCAGCAGGACAGGGAGGGATGAGCAGTTCTTC. The full variable domain, rest sourced from reference TRBV7-9 and TRBJ2-1, is DTGVSQNPRHKITKRGQNVTFRCDPISEHNRLYWYRQTLGQGPEFLTYFQNEAQLEKSRLLSDRFSAERPKGSFSTLEIQRTEQGDSAMYLCASRTGRDEQFFGPGTRLTVL.

This rearrangement joins TRBV7-6 to TRBJ1-1; D is unclear. Germline V gene sequence: CDR1 SGHVS, CDR2 FNYEAQ. Trimming left V 6 bases short and J 10 bases short, with 18 bases between. This CDR3 region has 13 residues. The CDR3 coding sequence is TGTGCCAGCAGATACCGGGAGGAGGAAGGAGCTTTCTTT. It specifies CASRYREEEGAFF.

The chain links TRBV18 to TRBJ2-7; D gene unclear. The CDR3 runs to 13 residues. V lost 3 bases to trimming and J lost 8 bases, with 14 bases between them. CDR1 and CDR2 from the germline V gene are KGHSH and LQKENI. The CDR3 loop reads CASSPQPDQKQYF. CDR3 coding DNA: TGTGCCAGCTCACCCCAACCGGACCAGAAGCAGTACTTC.

V and J are TRBV19 and TRBJ2-1; tentative D call: TRBD2 (5 bases). The V gene's germline CDR1 is LNHDA and CDR2 SQIVND (reference sequence). V was cut by 9 bases and J by 0 bases, with 24 bases left in between. The CDR3 contains 18 residues. The CDR3: CASTDLRGGGSSYNEQFF. The DNA of the CDR3 is TGTGCCAGCACCGACCTTAGAGGAGGAGGCAGCTCCTACAATGAGCAGTTCTTC.

This sequence joins TRBV4-2 and TRBJ1-2; TRBD1 is a possible D gene (6 bases). This CDR3 has 15 amino acids. Germline loops: CDR1 LGHNA, CDR2 YNFKEQ. Trimming shortened V by 4 bases and J by 3 bases, and 15 bases separated the two germline ends. CDR3 sequence: CASSLRTDSYYGYTF. CDR3 DNA sequence: TGTGCCAGCAGCCTCCGGACAGATTCTTACTATGGCTACACCTTC.

A few counts support this clone. The chain links TRBV5-1 to TRBJ2-7, with D perhaps matching TRBD2 (5 bases). This CDR3 has 10 residues. Trimming removed 10 bases from V and 1 base from J, with 6 bases in between. From germline, CDR1 is SGHRS and CDR2 YFSETQ. The CDR3 is CARGSYEQYF. For the CDR3, the DNA is TGCGCCCGCGGGTCCTACGAGCAGTACTTC.

The CDR3 region has the DNA TGTGCCACCAGCAGAGTCGCAGCTAACACTGAAGCTTTCTTT. Translated: CATSRVAANTEAFF. The gene calls are TRBV15 and TRBJ1-1; D remains unclear. Between the trimmed V and J ends, which lost 1 base and 2 bases, there was a span of 8 bases. Germline CDR1 is LNHNV and CDR2 is YYDKDF (reference sequence). The CDR3 has 14 amino acids.

The chain carries TRBV5-4 and TRBJ2-2; TRBD1 agrees at 10 bases. The length of the CDR3 is 15 residues. J gave up 5 bases and V 1 base, and 2 bases lay outside the gene matches. In germline, CDR1 is SGHNT, CDR2 YYREEE (reference sequence). The CDR3 is CASSLRTGGTGELFF. Written as DNA, the CDR3 is TGTGCCAGCAGCTTGAGGACAGGGGGGACCGGGGAGCTGTTTTTT.

The V gene is TRBV5-4, the J gene TRBJ1-2; unclear D gene. The CDR3 is made up of 14 amino acids. Germline-derived CDR1 and CDR2 are SGHNT and YYREEE (reference sequence). Trimming pared 0 bases from V and 4 bases from J, leaving 10 bases between. CDR3 sequence (DNA): TGTGCCAGCAGCTTGGCCGGGAGGTCCTATGGCTACACCTTC. It is translated as CASSLAGRSYGYTF.

The count of this clone is one. The V gene is TRBV3-1 (or the pseudogene TRBV3-2), the J gene TRBJ1-1; no clear D. The CDR3 is 12 residues long. V was clipped by 10 bases and J by 4 bases, with 13 bases between them. CDR1 LGHDT and CDR2 YNNKEL come from the germline V gene (reference sequence). CDR3 in amino acids: CATLGSGTEAFF. In nucleotides, the CDR3 is TGTGCCACCCTAGGCTCGGGCACTGAAGCTTTCTTT.

This clone was found once. The chain joins TRBV7-6 to TRBJ2-7; TRBD2 aligns across 8 bases. The CDR3 covers 17 residues. Trimming cost V 4 bases and J 1 base; bases outside gene matches: 12. Per the germline V gene, CDR1 is SGHVS and CDR2 is FNYEAQ. The CDR3 DNA follows: TGTGCCAGCAGCTCCCTGGGGGCGGGAGGAGGATCCTACGAGCAGTACTTC. Translation gives CASSSLGAGGGSYEQYF.

The V and J genes are TRBV2 and TRBJ1-5; D is perhaps TRBD1 (6 bases). Trimming cost V 8 bases and J 0 bases, with 11 bases left between them. Germline V lookup: CDR1 SNHLY, CDR2 FYNNEI. This CDR3 has 14 residues. The CDR3 bases are TGTGCCAGCTGGGGGGCGTATAGCAATCAGCCCCAGCATTTT. Protein product: CASWGAYSNQPQHF.

The rearrangement joins TRBV30 to TRBJ1-5; D ambiguous. With 4 bases removed from V and 0 bases from J, the gap between germline ends came to 7 bases. CDR3 length: 13 amino acids. Germline CDR1 GTSNPN, CDR2 SVGIG (reference sequence). The CDR3, as DNA: TGTGCCTGGACGACCGATAGCAATCAGCCCCAGCATTTT. It is translated as CAWTTDSNQPQHF.

The chain employs TRBV9 and TRBJ2-7, with a weak D call TRBD2 (6 bases). The CDR3 has 15 residues. The germline CDR1 and CDR2 sequences are SGDLS and YYNGEE. V lost 6 bases and J 2 bases, leaving 18 bases between the germline ends. The CDR3 loop is CASTIDSGAPYEQYF. The CDR3 DNA reads TGTGCCAGCACCATAGATAGCGGAGCCCCCTACGAGCAGTACTTC.

The chain has TRBV5-1 and TRBJ2-7; 9 positions agree with TRBD2. V trimming: 2 bases; J trimming: 0 bases; junction bases outside the gene matches: 0. Per germline, CDR1 SGHRS and CDR2 YFSETQ. This CDR3 region has 14 residues. The CDR3 is CASSFSGSSYEQYF. In DNA, the CDR3 is TGCGCCAGCAGCTTTAGCGGGAGCTCCTACGAGCAGTACTTC.

The CDR3 reads CASSLRGTSGTTDTQYF. The CDR3 nucleotides are TGTGCCAGCAGCTTAAGGGGGACTAGCGGGACCACAGATACGCAGTATTTT. The chain links TRBV7-3 to TRBJ2-3; TRBD2 aligns across 13 bases. Trimming removed 1 base from V and 2 bases from J; junction bases left unmatched: 3. Germline loops: CDR1 SGHTA, CDR2 FQGTGA. This CDR3 region has 17 residues.

The chain couples TRBV5-1 to TRBJ1-1; no firm D call. CDR1 is SGHRS and CDR2 is YFSETQ in the germline V gene. V was clipped by 1 base and J by 1 base, with 2 bases between them. The CDR3 sequence is 12 residues long. The CDR3 is CASSLQNTEAFF. CDR3 sequence (DNA): TGCGCCAGCAGCTTGCAGAACACTGAAGCTTTCTTT.

The CDR3 coding sequence is TGTGCCAGCAGCTTGTATGCGTCCTCGGAGTACGAGCAGTACTTC. It codes for CASSLYASSEYEQYF. This sequence joins TRBV5-8 and TRBJ2-7; D uncertain. Looked up from germline, CDR1 is SGHTS and CDR2 is YDEGEE. This CDR3 comprises 15 residues. Trimming removed 1 base from V and 4 bases from J, with 15 bases in between.

The chain combines TRBV24-1 with TRBJ2-4, with D possibly being TRBD1 (6 bases). The CDR3 has 15 amino acids. Germline lookup yields CDR1 KGHDR and CDR2 SFDVKD. V shed 4 bases and J shed 1 base, with 10 bases lying between them. CDR3 amino acids: CATSESGVAKNIQYF. CDR3 in DNA: TGTGCCACCAGTGAATCAGGGGTCGCCAAAAACATTCAGTACTTC.

The chain links TRBV6-6 to TRBJ2-1, with D perhaps being TRBD1 or TRBD2 (6 bases each). Germline assignment: CDR1 MNHNY and CDR2 SVGAGI (reference sequence). This CDR3 spans 14 amino acids. With 6 bases removed from V and 9 bases from J, the gap between germline ends came to 18 bases. The CDR3 region has the DNA TGTGCCAGCAGCCCCGGACCTACGGGGGCTGAGCAGTTCTTC. Its translation is CASSPGPTGAEQFF.

V usage is TRBV11-2 and J usage is TRBJ2-1, with D possibly being TRBD2 (6 bases). Deletions cut 2 bases from V and 1 base from J, with 9 bases between. The CDR3 totals 15 residues. Germline values: CDR1 SGHAT, CDR2 FQNNGV. In DNA form, the CDR3 reads TGTGCCAGCAGCTTATTACTAGCTTCCTACAATGAGCAGTTCTTC. This translates into CASSLLLASYNEQFF.